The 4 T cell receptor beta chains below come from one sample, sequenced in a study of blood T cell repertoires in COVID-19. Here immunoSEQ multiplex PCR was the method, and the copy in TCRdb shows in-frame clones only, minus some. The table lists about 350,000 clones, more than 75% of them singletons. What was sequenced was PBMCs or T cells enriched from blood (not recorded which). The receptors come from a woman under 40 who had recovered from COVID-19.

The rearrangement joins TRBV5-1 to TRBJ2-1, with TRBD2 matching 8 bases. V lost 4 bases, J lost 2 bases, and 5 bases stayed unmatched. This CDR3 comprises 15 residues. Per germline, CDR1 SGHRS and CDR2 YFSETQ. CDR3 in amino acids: CASSLGTRTYNEQFF. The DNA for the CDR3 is TGCGCCAGCAGCCTGGGGACTAGGACCTACAATGAGCAGTTCTTC.

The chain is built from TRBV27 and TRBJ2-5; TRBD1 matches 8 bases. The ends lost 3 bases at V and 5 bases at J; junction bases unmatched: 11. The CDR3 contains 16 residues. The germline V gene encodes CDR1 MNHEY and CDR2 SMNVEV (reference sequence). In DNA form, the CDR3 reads TGTGCCAGCAGTTTTATGGGAGCAGGGGGCGGGGAGACCCAGTACTTC. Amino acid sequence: CASSFMGAGGGETQYF.

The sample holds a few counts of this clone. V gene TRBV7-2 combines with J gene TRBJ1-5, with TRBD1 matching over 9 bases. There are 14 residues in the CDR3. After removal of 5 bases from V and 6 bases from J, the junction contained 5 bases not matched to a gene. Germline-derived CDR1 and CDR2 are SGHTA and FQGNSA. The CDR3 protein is CASSPTGGVQPQHF. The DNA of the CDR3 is TGTGCCAGCAGCCCTACAGGGGGCGTTCAGCCCCAGCATTTT.

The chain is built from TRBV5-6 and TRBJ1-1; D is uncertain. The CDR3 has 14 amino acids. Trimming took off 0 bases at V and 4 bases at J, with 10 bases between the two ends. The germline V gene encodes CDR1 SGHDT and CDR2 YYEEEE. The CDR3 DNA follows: TGTGCCAGCAGCTTGGGTGGCGGTAGCACTGAAGCTTTCTTT. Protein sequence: CASSLGGGSTEAFF.